This T cell receptor beta chain was obtained from a study of cytomegalovirus exposure and HLA in healthy donors. Germline values: CDR1 LNHDA, CDR2 SQIVND (reference sequence). CDR3 length: 15 amino acids. J lost 2 bases, V lost 4 bases, and 7 bases had no gene match. The donors formed part of the approximately 120-subject validation cohort, distinct from the roughly 700-subject first cohort. Sequencing used immunoSEQ multiplex PCR; TCRdb keeps in-frame clones, though not all of them. The data hold about 44,000 clones, with 90% to 95% observed a single time. Findings and limits, study-wide: A later analysis found first-cohort TCR clusters tended to co-occur in the 120 or so validation repertoires. The authors listed 150 to 200 TCR beta chains as cytomegalovirus-associated. Many donors carried some public TCRs, although rarity characterized most TCR sequences.

This clone was picked up one time. What it recognizes is unknown. The sequenced sample consisted of PBMCs. This sequence was found in a young woman in good health and CMV-seronegative. V usage is TRBV19 and J usage is TRBJ1-1; 7 bases line up with TRBD1. The CDR3 DNA reads as TGTGCCAGTAGTAAACCTACAGGGGCCAACACTGAAGCTTTCTTT. It encodes CASSKPTGANTEAFF.